The source of this TCR beta chain is a study of tumor and adjacent non-tumor tissue in lung cancer. Study-wide findings and caveats: Tumor TCR diversity, when higher, was linked to shorter survival. Tumor tissue had significantly higher TCR diversity than normal lung. Tumor repertoires had a smaller top 100 clone share than normal lung.

This sample's RNA came from whole unsorted tissue. This non-tumor lung sample came from over 3 cm beyond the tumor edge. Germline CDR1 KGHDR, CDR2 SFDVKD. V was trimmed by 4 bases and J by 8 bases, leaving 14 bases between them. The CDR3 sequence is 14 residues long. Three rounds of nested PCR, following a modified ARM-PCR protocol, produced the TCRbeta library. TCRdb reprocessed the multiplex PCR reads with MiXCR, giving one entry per CDR3 protein. This table has 70,000 to 90,000 distinct CDR3 sequences, less than 75% appearing once. Of note for this clonotype: As yet, its antigen is unknown.

The TCR sequence derives from a woman in her forties or fifties with non-small cell lung cancer. The V call is TRBV24-1, the J call TRBJ2-1; weak D call: TRBD1 (7 bases). Source material: distant non-tumor lung tissue. The CDR3: CATSDPSGGYEQFF. The CDR3 DNA reads as TGTGCCACCAGTGACCCGTCAGGGGGGTATGAGCAGTTCTTC.